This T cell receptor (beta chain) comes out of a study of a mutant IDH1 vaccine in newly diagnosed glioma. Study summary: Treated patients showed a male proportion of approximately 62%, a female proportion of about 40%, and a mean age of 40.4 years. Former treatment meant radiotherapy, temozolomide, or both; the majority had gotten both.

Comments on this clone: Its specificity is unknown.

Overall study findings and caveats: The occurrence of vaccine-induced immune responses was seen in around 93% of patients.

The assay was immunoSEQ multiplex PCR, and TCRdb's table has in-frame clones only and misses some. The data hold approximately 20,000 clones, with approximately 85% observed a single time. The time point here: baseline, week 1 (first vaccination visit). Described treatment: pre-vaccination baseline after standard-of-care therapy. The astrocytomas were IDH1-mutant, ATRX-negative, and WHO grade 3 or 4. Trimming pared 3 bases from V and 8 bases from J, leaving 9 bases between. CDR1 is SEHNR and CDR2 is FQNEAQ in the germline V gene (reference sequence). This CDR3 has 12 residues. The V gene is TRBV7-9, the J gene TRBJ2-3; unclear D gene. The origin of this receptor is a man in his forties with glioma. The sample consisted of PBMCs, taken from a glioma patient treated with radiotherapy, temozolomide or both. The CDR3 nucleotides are TGTGCCAGCAGCTTGGAAAAGGGTACGCAGTATTTT. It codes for CASSLEKGTQYF.